This TCR beta chain derives from a study of T cells in localized non-small cell lung cancer. Findings and caveats of the study: Sequencing was restricted to one tumor region; therefore, heterogeneity remains possible. The study detected a median approximately 55 of the top 100 tumor clones in adjacent lung. Uninvolved adjacent lung had the highest recorded T cell clonality, with tumor below it.

Comment on this clone: What it binds is not known.

This CDR3 has 14 residues. Trimming shortened V by 2 bases and J by 1 base, and 9 bases separated the two germline ends. Germline CDR1 SGHTA, CDR2 FQGNSA. Profiled with immunoSEQ multiplex PCR; TCRdb holds only in-frame clones, not every one. This table holds some 12,000 clones, around 83% found once. The sample was peripheral blood, taken before any cancer treatment. The rearrangement joins TRBV7-2 to TRBJ2-7; D is perhaps TRBD1 (5 bases). This sequence originates from a male donor older than 55 with stage I lung adenocarcinoma. The DNA for the CDR3 is TGTGCCAGCAGCTTAAGGACACAGTCCTACGAGCAGTACTTC. It is translated as CASSLRTQSYEQYF.